Listed below are T cell receptor beta chains from one sample, sequenced in a study of T cells after somatic rescue of genetic block. TCRdb's copy holds only in-frame clones and misses some; the assay was immunoSEQ multiplex PCR. Here the sample spans 10,000 or so clones, 71% being singletons. The sample consisted of peripheral blood mononuclear cells (PBMCs). The origin of the receptors is a boy younger than 18. CDR3s include the opening cysteine and the closing phenylalanine or tryptophan. The D gene is left open where the match is weak. Some rows have no size entry. The others give once, few or many, or a class for an expanded clone.

v_call,d_call,clone_size,j_call,cdr3_nt,cdr3_aa
TRBV7-2,TRBD1,-,TRBJ2-1,TGTGCCAGCAGCTACCCGACAGGGTGGCTGTTCTTC,CASSYPTGWLFF
TRBV28,TRBD1,-,TRBJ2-6,TGTGCCAGCAGTTACGGGACAGCTGGGGCCAACGTCCTGACTTTC,CASSYGTAGANVLTF
TRBV6-5,-,-,TRBJ1-2,TGTGCCAGCAGTTACGGGGAAGGAATGGACGGCTACACCTTC,CASSYGEGMDGYTF
TRBV23-1,TRBD1,once,TRBJ2-7,TGCGCCAGCAGTCGAGGGGGCCCGAGCTCCTACGAGCAGTACTTC,CASSRGGPSSYEQYF
TRBV2,-,-,TRBJ2-1,TGTGCCAGCACCGCCGACAGGACTCCCTACAATGAGCAGTTCTTC,CASTADRTPYNEQFF
TRBV19,-,-,TRBJ2-6,TGTGCCAGTAGTTACAGGCTCTCTGGGGCCAACGTCCTGACTTTC,CASSYRLSGANVLTF
TRBV5-4,-,few,TRBJ2-2,TGTGCCAGCAGCCGGACAGCCCCCGCCGGGGAGCTGTTTTTT,CASSRTAPAGELFF
TRBV28,-,-,TRBJ1-1,TGTGCCAGCAGTTCCCCCCACCGTTTCGAGGGGAACACTGAAGCTTTCTTT,CASSSPHRFEGNTEAFF
TRBV15,TRBD2,-,TRBJ2-5,TGTGCCACCAGCGGGACTGGGACTACGTATCAAGAGACCCAGTACTTC,CATSGTGTTYQETQYF
TRBV11-2,TRBD2,-,TRBJ2-5,TGTGCCAGCAGCTCCACTCGCGGGGGGGCTATATTTGAGACCCAGTACTTC,CASSSTRGGAIFETQYF
TRBV7-9,TRBD1,-,TRBJ2-1,TGTGCCAGCAGCCTCCGGGACAGGGGAGACAATGAGCAGTTCTTC,CASSLRDRGDNEQFF
TRBV6-6,TRBD1,few,TRBJ2-7,TGTGCCAGCAGTTACTTCGGGACAGCTACCTACGAGCAGTACTTC,CASSYFGTATYEQYF
TRBV5-4,-,-,TRBJ1-6,TGTGCCAGCAGCTTGACACAGAATTCACCCCTCCACTTT,CASSLTQNSPLHF
TRBV14,TRBD2,-,TRBJ2-3,TGTGCCAGCAGCCAATTCACGGGGACTAGCTCGACGCAGTATTTT,CASSQFTGTSSTQYF
TRBV6-5,-,-,TRBJ2-2,TGTGCCAGCACCCCTCGGGGACCCCCCGGGGAGCTGTTTTTT,CASTPRGPPGELFF
TRBV2,-,few,TRBJ1-2,TGTGCCAGCAGGGACGGCTACTATGGCTACACCTTC,CASRDGYYGYTF
TRBV20-1,-,once,TRBJ2-7,TGCAGTGCTGGGACGGCCTACGAGCAGTACTTC,CSAGTAYEQYF
TRBV7-9,TRBD1,-,TRBJ2-5,TGTGCCAGCAGCACACCACAGGGGAGTGGGGAGACCCAGTACTTC,CASSTPQGSGETQYF
TRBV5-1,-,-,TRBJ2-5,TGCGCCAGCAGCACCGGGACGGCCTGGGAGACCCAGTACTTC,CASSTGTAWETQYF
TRBV5-1,-,-,TRBJ1-2,TGCGCCAGCAGCTTACAGGGAAGAGGCTATGGCTACACCTTC,CASSLQGRGYGYTF
TRBV30,TRBD1,few,TRBJ1-4,TGTGCCTGGAGTGTCCCAGGGGGCCCAGCAACTAATGAAAAACTGTTTTTT,CAWSVPGGPATNEKLFF
TRBV5-1,-,-,TRBJ2-7,TGCGCCAGCAGCTTGGGGACCGGAAACTACGAGCAGTACTTC,CASSLGTGNYEQYF
TRBV18,-,-,TRBJ2-3,TGTGCCAGCTCACCGTCCGGGTTCAGGGGCAGGACAGATACGCAGTATTTT,CASSPSGFRGRTDTQYF
TRBV2,-,few,TRBJ1-1,TGTGCCACCCCCGGGGGGCGGATGAACACTGAAGCTTTCTTT,CATPGGRMNTEAFF
TRBV5-1,TRBD1,-,TRBJ2-2,TGCGCCAGCAGCATGCTGGGGGGACAGGACACCGGGGAGCTGTTTTTT,CASSMLGGQDTGELFF